This T cell receptor (beta chain) was observed in a study of cytomegalovirus exposure and HLA in healthy donors. Study-wide results and limits: Cytomegalovirus-associated status was assigned to about 160 TCR beta chains. Sequence variants that were highly shared formed a cluster that was likely a sequencing artifact. In a later analysis, V- and J-gene trimming of beta chains associated with a DCLRE1C missense variant, replicated independently.

V was clipped by 6 bases and J by 2 bases, with 13 bases between them. This CDR3 region has 15 residues. Germline lookup yields CDR1 LNHDA and CDR2 SQIVND (reference sequence). Concerning this clone itself: Its matching antigen is unknown.

It was with 60 Vbeta and 13 Jbeta primers that the PCR ran. Clones were sequenced by immunoSEQ multiplex PCR, and TCRdb holds only the in-frame ones, with some missing. This sample carries 200,000 to 250,000 clones, 82% of them seen once, and the ten largest clones take more than 0.45%. What was sequenced was PBMCs. The chain has TRBV19 and TRBJ2-2, with D possibly being TRBD2 (7 bases). The TCR originated in a woman in her forties in good health and CMV-seronegative. The CDR3 loop is CASRGGATNTGELFF. The CDR3 DNA reads as TGTGCCAGTAGAGGGGGGGCCACAAACACCGGGGAGCTGTTTTTT.